Below are 14 T cell receptor beta chains sequenced from a single sample in a study of blood T cell repertoires in COVID-19. Repertoires were generated with immunoSEQ multiplex PCR, while TCRdb's copy carries only in-frame clones and drops some. The table includes some 140,000 clones, around 80% detected once. The source material was peripheral blood. All receptors come from a man between 60 and 75 years old with acute or convalescent COVID-19.

This chain joins TRBV9 and TRBJ1-1; D is unresolved. Germline values: CDR1 SGDLS, CDR2 YYNGEE. Trimming stripped 0 bases from V and 3 bases from J, with 3 bases between. CDR3 length: 12 residues. CDR3 bases: TGTGCCAGCAGCGTAGTCGACACTGAAGCTTTCTTT. Residues: CASSVVDTEAFF.

The rearrangement uses TRBV6-1 and TRBJ2-3, with unresolved D. CDR1 is MNHNS and CDR2 is SASEGT in the germline V gene. Trimming took 2 bases from V and 2 from J, leaving 2 bases between them. This CDR3 contains 12 residues. As DNA, the CDR3 is TGTGCCAGCAGTGAATACACAGATACGCAGTATTTT. Amino acid sequence: CASSEYTDTQYF.

The V and J genes are TRBV28 and TRBJ2-4; 7 bases line up with TRBD1. This CDR3 spans 14 amino acids. V trimming: 2 bases; J trimming: 4 bases; junction bases outside the gene matches: 2. Germline assignment: CDR1 MDHEN and CDR2 SYDVKM. The CDR3 loop is CASSLTGVKNIQYF. In DNA form, the CDR3 reads TGTGCCAGCAGTTTAACAGGGGTGAAAAACATTCAGTACTTC.

As to this clone: The sample holds other DNA sequences that translate to the same CDR3. The V gene is TRBV19, the J gene TRBJ2-7; tentative D call: TRBD1 (6 bases). This CDR3 comprises 15 residues. The V gene's germline CDR1 is LNHDA and CDR2 SQIVND (reference sequence). Trimming removed 3 bases at V and 3 bases at J, with 15 bases between. CDR3 sequence (DNA): TGTGCCAGTAGTATCACCCGAGACAGGTTCTACGAGCAGTACTTC. It yields the protein CASSITRDRFYEQYF.

This chain uses TRBV4-1 with TRBJ1-4; D call uncertain. This CDR3 region has 16 residues. CDR1 is MGHRA and CDR2 is YSYEKL in the germline V gene. V was clipped by 1 base and J by 5 bases, with 14 bases between them. The CDR3 sequence is CASSQGPGPPNEKLFF. As DNA, the CDR3 is TGCGCCAGCAGCCAAGGTCCCGGTCCCCCCAATGAAAAACTGTTTTTT.

This sequence joins TRBV7-6 and TRBJ2-7, with D perhaps TRBD1 (5 bases). V was trimmed by 0 bases and J by 2 bases, leaving 11 bases between them. CDR3 size: 15 residues. The germline gives CDR1 SGHVS, CDR2 FNYEAQ. The CDR3 spells CASSLALGVAYEQYF. Written as DNA, the CDR3 is TGTGCCAGCAGCTTAGCGTTAGGGGTGGCCTACGAGCAGTACTTC. The full variable domain, with the rest looked up from reference TRBV7-6 and TRBJ2-7, is GAGVSQSPRYKVTKRGQDVALRCDPISGHVSLYWYRQALGQGPEFLTYFNYEAQQDKSGLPNDRFSAERPEGSISTLTIQRTEQRDSAMYRCASSLALGVAYEQYFGPGTRLTVT.

V and J are TRBV5-1 and TRBJ1-2, with TRBD1 matching over 8 bases. CDR3 length equals 13 residues. Germline assignment: CDR1 SGHRS and CDR2 YFSETQ. V dropped 3 bases and J dropped 8; count of bases not matched to a gene: 6. Written as DNA, the CDR3 is TGCGCCAGCAGCTCGACAGGGGCGGGCGGCTACACCTTC. It is translated as CASSSTGAGGYTF.

V usage is TRBV9 and J usage is TRBJ2-7, with 8 nucleotides matching TRBD1. CDR3 size: 14 residues. Trimming cost V 4 bases and J 5 bases; bases outside gene matches: 8. Germline V lookup: CDR1 SGDLS, CDR2 YYNGEE. CDR3 nucleotide sequence: TGTGCCAGCAGCTTGGGGCAGGGGGCCCACGAGCAGTACTTC. Translated, it gives CASSLGQGAHEQYF.

This clone was counted a few times. This rearrangement joins TRBV7-9 to TRBJ1-2; D not certain. The CDR3 consists of 12 residues. V was pared by 5 bases and J by 8 bases, with 12 bases between. In germline, CDR1 is SEHNR, CDR2 FQNEAQ (reference sequence). For the CDR3, the DNA is TGTGCCAGCAGCCCTCCGCGGGGAGGCTACACCTTC. It yields the protein CASSPPRGGYTF.

The V call is TRBV18, the J call TRBJ2-1, with 8 positions matching TRBD2. This CDR3 contains 17 residues. Germline CDR1 is KGHSH and CDR2 is LQKENI. Trimming took 4 bases from V and 2 from J; bases not matched to a gene: 10. The CDR3 DNA reads TGTGCCAGCTCACTTCAAAATCTAGCGGGCCCCTACAATGAGCAGTTCTTC. It encodes CASSLQNLAGPYNEQFF.

This chain connects TRBV7-3 to TRBJ2-2, with D uncertain. Germline lookup yields CDR1 SGHTA and CDR2 FQGTGA. This CDR3 spans 13 amino acids. The V end lost 5 bases, the J end lost 2 bases, and 6 bases lay between the germline ends. For the CDR3, the DNA is TGTGCCAGCAGCACTGATAACACCGGGGAGCTGTTTTTT. Protein product: CASSTDNTGELFF.

The table lists this clone with a few counts. V is TRBV7-3 and J is TRBJ1-2; no clear D. The CDR3 runs 11 residues. V lost 5 bases and J 8 bases, leaving 9 bases between the germline ends. Germline loops: CDR1 SGHTA, CDR2 FQGTGA. CDR3 protein: CASSAGWGYTF. CDR3 sequence (DNA): TGTGCCAGCAGCGCAGGCTGGGGCTACACCTTC.

V is TRBV11-3 and J is TRBJ2-1; 9 bases map to TRBD2. The V and J ends lost 5 bases and 6 bases, in that order; junction bases with no gene match: 5. CDR1 is SGHNT, CDR2 YENEEA, per germline. The CDR3 totals 14 residues. Written as DNA, the CDR3 is TGTGCCAGCAGCGTAGCGGGAGCGGTCAATGAGCAGTTCTTC. Translating gives CASSVAGAVNEQFF.

The chain links TRBV28 to TRBJ1-1; the D is unclear. The CDR3 extends over 13 amino acids. In germline, CDR1 is MDHEN, CDR2 SYDVKM. V was trimmed by 7 bases and J by 7 bases, leaving 16 bases between them. The CDR3 region has the DNA TGTGCCAGCACCTCCTCTTTTGGCGGTGAAGCTTTCTTT. Its protein is CASTSSFGGEAFF.